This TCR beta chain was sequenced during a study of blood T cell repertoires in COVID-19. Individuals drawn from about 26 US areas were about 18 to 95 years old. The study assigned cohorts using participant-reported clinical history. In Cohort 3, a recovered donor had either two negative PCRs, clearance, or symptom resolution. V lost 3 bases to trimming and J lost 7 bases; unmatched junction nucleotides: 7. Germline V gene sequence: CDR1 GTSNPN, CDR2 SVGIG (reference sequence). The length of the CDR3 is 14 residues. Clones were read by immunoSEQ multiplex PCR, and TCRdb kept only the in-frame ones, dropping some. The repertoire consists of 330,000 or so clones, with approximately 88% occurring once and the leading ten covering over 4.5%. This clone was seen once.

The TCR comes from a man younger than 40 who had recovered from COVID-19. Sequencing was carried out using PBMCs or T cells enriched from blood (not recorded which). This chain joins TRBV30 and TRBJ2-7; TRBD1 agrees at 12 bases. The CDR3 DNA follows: TGTGCCTGGAGCGGGGGACAGGGGGCGTGGGAGCAGTACTTC. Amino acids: CAWSGGQGAWEQYF.